This is a list of T cell receptor beta chains from one sample in a study of blood T cell repertoires in COVID-19. Profiled with immunoSEQ multiplex PCR; TCRdb holds only in-frame clones, not every one. The sample includes around 210,000 clones, roughly 85% seen only once; the top ten take approximately 5%. Sequences were obtained from peripheral blood. The receptors derive from a man between 45 and 60 years old with COVID-19, enrolled during active disease. Each CDR3 is given with its conserved first and last residue. Each record gives: clone size, J gene, D gene, CDR3 length, V gene, CDR3 protein, CDR3 DNA. The D gene is left open where the match is weak. The size entry is marked missing in some rows and otherwise reads once, few, many or a size class.

size: .; J: TRBJ1-1; D: .; length: 13; V: TRBV6-5; CDR3: CATNRRGGTEAFF; DNA: TGTGCGACGAATAGGAGGGGTGGAACTGAAGCTTTCTTT
size: .; J: TRBJ1-6; D: TRBD1; length: 14; V: TRBV18; CDR3: CASSPDRGGSPLHF; DNA: TGTGCCAGCTCGCCCGACAGGGGCGGTTCACCCCTCCACTTT
size: few; J: TRBJ2-5; D: .; length: 12; V: TRBV12-3/TRBV12-4; CDR3: CASSFSKETQYF; DNA: TGTGCCAGCAGTTTCAGTAAAGAGACCCAGTACTTC
size: .; J: TRBJ2-2; D: .; length: 16; V: TRBV4-1; CDR3: CASSRRLERDTGELFF; DNA: TGCGCCAGCAGCCGCCGGTTAGAGCGGGACACCGGGGAGCTGTTTTTT
size: .; J: TRBJ1-2; D: TRBD1; length: 15; V: TRBV4-3; CDR3: CASSQEGDRAYGYTF; DNA: TGCGCCAGCAGCCAAGAAGGGGACAGGGCCTATGGCTACACCTTC
size: .; J: TRBJ1-1; D: .; length: 14; V: TRBV7-9; CDR3: CAVAKGALNTEAFF; DNA: TGTGCGGTCGCAAAAGGGGCGCTGAACACTGAAGCTTTCTTT
size: .; J: TRBJ1-1; D: TRBD1; length: 15; V: TRBV5-1; CDR3: CASSSWTGLNTEAFF; DNA: TGCGCCAGCAGCTCCTGGACAGGGCTGAACACTGAAGCTTTCTTT
size: .; J: TRBJ2-1; D: .; length: 13; V: TRBV5-1; CDR3: CASSLDSYNEQFF; DNA: TGCGCCAGCAGCTTAGACTCGTACAATGAGCAGTTCTTC
size: few; J: TRBJ2-5; D: TRBD2; length: 16; V: TRBV3-1/TRBV3-2; CDR3: CASSPTAGGPRETQYF; DNA: TGTGCCAGCAGCCCAACTGCGGGGGGGCCCCGTGAGACCCAGTACTTC
size: .; J: TRBJ2-5; D: TRBD2; length: 14; V: TRBV7-2; CDR3: CASSRGGDSKTQYF; DNA: TGTGCCAGCAGCCGGGGGGGGGATTCAAAGACCCAGTACTTC
size: .; J: TRBJ2-1; D: .; length: 15; V: TRBV5-5; CDR3: CASSRDWITYNEQFF; DNA: TGTGCCAGCAGCCGGGATTGGATTACCTACAATGAGCAGTTCTTC
size: .; J: TRBJ2-3; D: TRBD2; length: 17; V: TRBV11-2; CDR3: CASSLGVLAGATDTQYF; DNA: TGTGCCAGCAGCTTAGGGGTACTAGCGGGGGCCACAGATACGCAGTATTTT
size: .; J: TRBJ1-5; D: TRBD1; length: 15; V: TRBV5-1; CDR3: CASSPGTGQRQPQHF; DNA: TGCGCCAGCAGCCCTGGGACAGGGCAAAGGCAGCCCCAGCATTTT
size: .; J: TRBJ1-2; D: TRBD1; length: 13; V: TRBV28; CDR3: CASSQGVNYGYTF; DNA: TGTGCCAGCAGTCAGGGGGTGAACTATGGCTACACCTTC
size: once; J: TRBJ1-2; D: .; length: 14; V: TRBV5-1; CDR3: CASSLDGQGSGYTF; DNA: TGCGCCAGCAGCTTGGATGGGCAGGGGTCTGGCTACACCTTC
size: .; J: TRBJ2-6; D: TRBD1; length: 17; V: TRBV5-4; CDR3: CASSLGTGISGANVLTF; DNA: TGTGCCAGCAGCTTGGGGACAGGGATCTCTGGGGCCAACGTCCTGACTTTC
size: .; J: TRBJ1-2; D: .; length: 10; V: TRBV20-1; CDR3: CSARGPGYTF; DNA: TGCAGTGCTAGGGGGCCTGGCTACACCTTC
size: .; J: TRBJ1-6; D: .; length: 14; V: TRBV7-2; CDR3: CASSLDRVNSPLHF; DNA: TGTGCCAGCAGCTTAGACAGGGTGAATTCACCCCTCCACTTT
size: .; J: TRBJ2-1; D: TRBD2; length: 15; V: TRBV7-9; CDR3: CASSPGLVARNEQFF; DNA: TGTGCCAGCAGCCCGGGACTAGTAGCCCGCAATGAGCAGTTCTTC
size: .; J: TRBJ1-1; D: .; length: 12; V: TRBV27; CDR3: CASRRASQEAFF; DNA: TGTGCCAGCAGGAGGGCCAGCCAGGAAGCTTTCTTT
size: .; J: TRBJ2-7; D: TRBD2; length: 16; V: TRBV28; CDR3: CASTRLAGFSSYEQYF; DNA: TGTGCCAGCACCCGACTAGCGGGGTTTAGCTCCTACGAGCAGTACTTC
size: .; J: TRBJ2-7; D: TRBD1; length: 14; V: TRBV7-9; CDR3: CASSKGGQGYEQYF; DNA: TGTGCCAGCAGCAAAGGGGGACAGGGGTACGAGCAGTACTTC
size: .; J: TRBJ2-7; D: .; length: 14; V: TRBV10-2; CDR3: CASSVSLFSREQYF; DNA: TGCGCCAGCAGTGTTTCCCTGTTCTCTCGCGAGCAGTACTTC
size: .; J: TRBJ2-7; D: .; length: 14; V: TRBV5-5; CDR3: CASTFSLSSYEQYF; DNA: TGTGCCAGCACCTTTTCTCTGAGCTCCTACGAGCAGTACTTC
size: few; J: TRBJ1-1; D: .; length: 15; V: TRBV5-8; CDR3: CASSTLGGANTEAFF; DNA: TGTGCCAGCAGCACCTTGGGGGGTGCGAACACTGAAGCTTTCTTT
size: .; J: TRBJ1-5; D: TRBD1; length: 15; V: TRBV18; CDR3: CASSPGTGRNQPQHF; DNA: TGTGCCAGCTCACCCGGGACAGGACGCAATCAGCCCCAGCATTTT
size: .; J: TRBJ2-5; D: .; length: 14; V: TRBV5-1; CDR3: CASSPQAQGETQYF; DNA: TGCGCCAGCAGCCCCCAGGCTCAGGGCGAGACCCAGTACTTC
size: few; J: TRBJ2-1; D: .; length: 17; V: TRBV18; CDR3: CASSPMSGGGAKNEQFF; DNA: TGTGCCAGCTCACCAATGAGTGGAGGGGGCGCGAAAAATGAGCAGTTCTTC
size: .; J: TRBJ2-7; D: .; length: 17; V: TRBV5-1; CDR3: CASSSYSPRTEAYEQYF; DNA: TGCGCCAGCAGCTCGTACTCGCCCCGGACAGAGGCATACGAGCAGTACTTC
size: .; J: TRBJ2-3; D: TRBD2; length: 17; V: TRBV7-8; CDR3: CASSQGSGGTSTDTQYF; DNA: TGTGCCAGCAGCCAGGGGAGCGGGGGTACAAGCACAGATACGCAGTATTTT
size: .; J: TRBJ2-7; D: TRBD1; length: 15; V: TRBV30; CDR3: CAWMRPGQGNYEQYF; DNA: TGTGCCTGGATGAGACCGGGACAGGGCAACTACGAGCAGTACTTC
size: .; J: TRBJ2-3; D: .; length: 13; V: TRBV19; CDR3: CASSQGGTDTQYF; DNA: TGTGCCAGTAGTCAAGGGGGCACAGATACGCAGTATTTT
size: .; J: TRBJ2-3; D: .; length: 13; V: TRBV9; CDR3: CASSEGSTDTQYF; DNA: TGTGCCAGCAGCGAGGGGAGCACAGATACGCAGTATTTT
size: .; J: TRBJ1-5; D: .; length: 15; V: TRBV5-5; CDR3: CASSFSYYSNQPQHF; DNA: TGTGCCAGCAGTTTTTCTTATTATAGCAATCAGCCCCAGCATTTT
size: few; J: TRBJ2-3; D: TRBD2; length: 16; V: TRBV4-1; CDR3: CASSQDLRTRGDTQYF; DNA: TGCGCCAGCAGCCAAGATTTGAGGACTAGGGGAGATACGCAGTATTTT
size: once; J: TRBJ2-1; D: .; length: 14; V: TRBV3-1/TRBV3-2; CDR3: CASSRTEGHNEQFF; DNA: TGTGCCAGCAGCCGGACAGAGGGCCACAATGAGCAGTTCTTC
size: few; J: TRBJ1-6; D: TRBD1; length: 15; V: TRBV6-2/TRBV6-3; CDR3: CASSYSDRGDSPLHF; DNA: TGTGCCAGCAGTTACTCGGACAGGGGGGATTCACCCCTCCACTTT
size: .; J: TRBJ1-2; D: TRBD1; length: 12; V: TRBV28; CDR3: CASKSTGPGYTF; DNA: TGTGCCAGCAAATCGACAGGGCCTGGCTACACCTTC
size: .; J: TRBJ2-6; D: .; length: 18; V: TRBV6-1; CDR3: CASSAGLRKDSGANVLTF; DNA: TGTGCCAGCAGTGCCGGACTTAGAAAAGACTCTGGGGCCAACGTCCTGACTTTC
size: .; J: TRBJ2-5; D: TRBD2; length: 14; V: TRBV4-1; CDR3: CASSQALAGETQYF; DNA: TGCGCCAGCAGCCAAGCGCTAGCGGGGGAGACCCAGTACTTC
size: .; J: TRBJ1-6; D: .; length: 15; V: TRBV9; CDR3: CASSTGQSYNSPLHF; DNA: TGTGCCAGCAGCACCGGACAGTCCTATAATTCACCCCTCCACTTT
size: .; J: TRBJ2-2; D: .; length: 14; V: TRBV10-3; CDR3: CAISVDKNTGELFF; DNA: TGTGCCATCAGTGTAGACAAAAACACCGGGGAGCTGTTTTTT
size: .; J: TRBJ2-5; D: .; length: 13; V: TRBV5-6; CDR3: CASSNRGKETQYF; DNA: TGTGCCAGCAGCAATAGGGGCAAAGAGACCCAGTACTTC
size: .; J: TRBJ1-3; D: TRBD1; length: 17; V: TRBV7-9; CDR3: CASSSALGTGVRNTIYF; DNA: TGTGCCAGCAGCTCGGCCCTCGGGACAGGGGTTCGAAACACCATATATTTT